The clone carrying this T cell receptor (beta chain) was picked up a small number of times. Its antigen is unidentified. CDR1 is SGHTA, CDR2 FQGNSA, per germline. V was pared by 3 bases and J by 4 bases, with 9 bases of the junction left unmatched. The CDR3 loop spans 17 amino acids. Unique molecular identifiers featured in how the TCRbeta library was prepared. TCRdb independently ran MiXCR on the PCR reads; one entry per CDR3 protein. This sample has hundreds of thousands of distinct CDR3 sequences; about a sixth occur once, and the top ten carry roughly 27%. The sample originates from a study of T-cell reconstitution after alpha-beta-depleted transplantation in children. General study findings and limits: Several patients had high TCRbeta diversity at day 60; it came from surviving recipient T cells and thymic progenitors. At around two months after transplant, the alpha-beta T cells were reportedly derived from several hundred expanded clones that came from non-depleted graft cells. Counts and diversity of T cells one year after transplant came mostly from newly produced T cells.

Sequencing used PBMCs, mostly from graft donor cells, obtained 360 days after TCRalphabeta/CD19-depleted stem cell transplant. This sequence was found in a boy younger than two who had a stem cell transplant for Wiskott-Aldrich syndrome, so the T cells may come from the graft donor. V gene TRBV7-2 combines with J gene TRBJ2-4, with 10 bases aligning to TRBD2. CDR3 DNA sequence: TGTGCCAGCAGCTTCAGGCTAGCGGGGGCCCTAAAAAACATTCAGTACTTC. Amino acids: CASSFRLAGALKNIQYF. Filled out from reference TRBV7-2 and TRBJ2-4, the complete variable domain reads GAGVSQSPSNKVTEKGKDVELRCDPISGHTALYWYRQSLGQGLEFLIYFQGNSAPDKSGLPSDRFSAERTGGSVSTLTIQRTQQEDSAVYLCASSFRLAGALKNIQYFGAGTRLSVL.